This T cell receptor beta chain is drawn from a study of CD8 T cells in Susac syndrome. Findings of the study overall: It was acknowledged in the study that the number of individuals who were included in its TCR sequencing and HLA analysis was relatively small.

A remark on this clonotype: Its antigen is not known.

Sequencing targeted TCR beta in T cells from blood (CD8+ and CD4+). The TEMRA cells underwent FACS enrichment, while the CD8+ and CD4+ T cells underwent negative isolation. The authors reverse transcribed roughly 0.5 to 1 ug RNA with random hexamers. Amplification of the TCR beta CDR3 was carried out by immunoSEQ multiplex PCR, which spanned a total of 54 Vbeta and 13 Jbeta segments. TCRdb fed the immunoSEQ multiplex PCR reads into MiXCR, producing one record per CDR3 protein. The sample has almost 450,000 distinct CDR3 sequences; approximately 85% are singletons. The sequencing sample was made of CD8+ T cells from PBMCs. This receptor was obtained from a human donor with multiple sclerosis.

CDR3 coding DNA: TGTGCCATCAGTGTAGACAGGGAGGGGCAAGAGACCCAGTACTTC. Its protein product is CAISVDREGQETQYF. The chain recombines TRBV10-3 with TRBJ2-5, with D perhaps assigned TRBD1 or TRBD2 (7 bases each). CDR3 size: 15 residues. V lost 4 bases and J lost 2, with 14 bases in between. Germline V gene sequence: CDR1 ENHRY, CDR2 SYGVKD.